These 3 T cell receptor beta chains were all obtained from the same sample, sequenced in a study of OX40 agonist ivuxolimab in advanced cancers. Libraries were prepared through the immunoSEQ multiplex PCR assay. TCRdb took over this immuneACCESS table, retaining in-frame rearrangements with V and J assigned. Such tables are incomplete; in checked studies, under half of the missing clones stem from an unresolved V gene, and the remainder is unexplained. The sample contains about 19,000 clones, around 78% of them found a single time. 25% to 35% of the sample belongs to the ten largest clones. The input for sequencing was CD4+ or CD8+ T cells sorted from blood, taken in a trial of the OX40 agonist ivuxolimab. The receptors originated from an adult with an advanced solid tumor such as melanoma, head and neck, liver or kidney cancer.

The V call is TRBV29-1, the J call TRBJ2-1; 10 nucleotides line up with TRBD2. The CDR3 is 14 amino acids. Trimming removed 5 bases from V and 5 bases from J; junction bases left unmatched: 6. Germline V gene data show CDR1 as SQVTM and CDR2 as ANQGSEA. The CDR3 sequence is CSVRRTSGHNEQFF. The DNA for the CDR3 is TGCAGCGTTCGCCGGACTAGCGGTCACAATGAGCAGTTCTTC.

The chain recombines TRBV13 with TRBJ2-2; D gene unclear. Germline V gives CDR1 PRHDT, CDR2 FYEKMQ (reference sequence). The CDR3 is 13 residues long. Deletions cut 8 bases from V and 0 bases from J, with 7 bases between. CDR3 DNA sequence: TGTGCCAGCCTGGCGGCGAACACCGGGGAGCTGTTTTTT. Translated, it gives CASLAANTGELFF.

J is TRBJ1-4 and V is TRBV4-1; TRBD1 agrees at 9 bases. The trim removed 0 bases at V and 8 bases at J, leaving 10 bases unmatched. Germline loops: CDR1 MGHRA, CDR2 YSYEKL. The CDR3 sequence is 17 residues long. The CDR3 nucleotides are TGCGCCAGCAGCCAAGATGGGCCGGGACAGGGAAAAGAAAAACTGTTTTTT. It is translated as CASSQDGPGQGKEKLFF.